The clone carrying this T cell receptor (beta chain) was seen only once. Antigen: not known. The approximately 120-subject validation cohort, separate from the approximately 640-subject first cohort, included the donors. V shed 3 bases, J shed 7 bases, and the junction held 3 bases outside the gene matches. Per the germline V gene, CDR1 is SQVTM and CDR2 is ANQGSEA. The CDR3 is 13 amino acids. This record belongs to a study of cytomegalovirus exposure and HLA in healthy donors. Findings and caveats of the study: Cytomegalovirus association was listed for around 180 TCR beta chains. A later analysis found first-cohort TCR clusters tended to co-occur in the 130 or so validation repertoires.

Here immunoSEQ multiplex PCR was the method, and the copy in TCRdb shows in-frame clones only, minus some. Of 250,000 to 350,000 clones listed, roughly 87% are singletons. The clonotype was recovered from a woman in her twenties or thirties in good health and CMV-seropositive. The specimen sequenced was PBMCs. This chain uses TRBV29-1 with TRBJ2-1; TRBD2 aligns across 10 bases. Here the CDR3 DNA reads TGCAGCGTTGAGCCTAGCGGGGGAAATGAGCAGTTCTTC. It translates to CSVEPSGGNEQFF.